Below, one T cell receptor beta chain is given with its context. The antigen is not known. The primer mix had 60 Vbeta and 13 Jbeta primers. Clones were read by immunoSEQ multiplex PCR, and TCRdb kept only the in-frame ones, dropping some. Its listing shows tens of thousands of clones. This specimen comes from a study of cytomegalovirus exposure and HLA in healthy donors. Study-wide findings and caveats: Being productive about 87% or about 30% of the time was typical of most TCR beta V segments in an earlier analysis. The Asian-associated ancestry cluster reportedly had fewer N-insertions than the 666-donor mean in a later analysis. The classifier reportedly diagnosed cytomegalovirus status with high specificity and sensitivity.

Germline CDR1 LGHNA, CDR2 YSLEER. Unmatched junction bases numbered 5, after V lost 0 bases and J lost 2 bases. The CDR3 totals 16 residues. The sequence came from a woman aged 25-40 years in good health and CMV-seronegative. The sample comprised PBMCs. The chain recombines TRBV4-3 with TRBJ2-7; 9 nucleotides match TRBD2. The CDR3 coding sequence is TGCGCCAGCAGCCAAGATCTAGCGGGGAGCGCCTACGAGCAGTACTTC. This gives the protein CASSQDLAGSAYEQYF.